Presented here are 3 T cell receptor beta chains from one specimen sequenced in a study of blood T cell repertoires in COVID-19. Some clones are missing from TCRdb's copy, which holds only in-frame ones; the method was immunoSEQ multiplex PCR. The top ten hold under 30% of the sample, which has roughly 97,000 clones, about 80% seen once. Sequencing was performed on peripheral blood. The source of these receptors is a man aged 55 to 70 with acute or convalescent COVID-19.

The chain has TRBV11-2 and TRBJ2-1, with D possibly matching TRBD2 (6 bases). Germline CDR1 and CDR2: SGHAT and FQNNGV. V shed 1 base and J shed 7 bases, with 8 bases lying between them. CDR3 length: 13 residues. The CDR3 nucleotides read TGTGCCAGCAGCTTAGCTAGCGTTAATGAGCAGTTCTTC. Its protein product is CASSLASVNEQFF.

The chain joins TRBV5-6 to TRBJ1-6; 9 bases match TRBD1. CDR3 length equals 14 residues. Unmatched junction bases numbered 6, after V lost 3 bases and J lost 11 bases. Germline CDR1 and CDR2: SGHDT and YYEEEE. CDR3 DNA: TGTGCCAGCAGCTCGCCGGGACAGGGCACACCCCTCCACTTT. Protein: CASSSPGQGTPLHF.

The chain couples TRBV20-1 to TRBJ2-6; TRBD2 is a possible D gene (5 bases). V was shortened by 3 bases and J by 2 bases, with 14 bases between the two germline ends. Germline CDR1 is DFQATT and CDR2 is SNEGSKA (reference sequence). The CDR3 spans 16 residues. CDR3 sequence (DNA): TGCAGTGCTAGTCGCGGGCCCGCCGCTGGGGCCAACGTCCTGACTTTC. Translating gives CSASRGPAAGANVLTF.